At least ten counts were recorded for the clone carrying this T cell receptor (beta chain). Its target is unknown. This specimen belongs to a study of T cells in Graves' hyperthyroidism and ophthalmopathy. Study-wide findings and caveats: Blood shared most expanded thyroid clonotypes above 0.001.

CDR3 length equals 17 residues. The trim removed 4 bases at V and 1 base at J, leaving 7 bases unmatched. Germline V gene sequence: CDR1 MDHEN, CDR2 SYDVKM. Patients having uncontrolled infection, another autoimmune disease, pregnancy or lactation were not included. From approximately 9.1 ml of fresh peripheral blood, PBMCs were isolated. Amplified TCR beta CDR3 regions came from RNA transcripts. Using the HTBI primer set, a first-round RT-PCR was run on the TCR CDR3. MiXCR, run by TCRdb on the multiplex PCR reads, gives a single entry per CDR3 protein. This sample carries under 300,000 distinct CDR3 sequences, just over 14% of them seen once, and the ten largest clones take 10% to 15%.

The chain is built from TRBV28 and TRBJ2-1; 10 nucleotides agree with TRBD2. This receptor was taken from a woman between 35 and 50 years old with Graves' hyperthyroidism that later progressed to Graves' ophthalmopathy. Sequenced material: blood. CDR3 sequence (DNA): TGTGCCAGCAGTTCCGGGACTAGCGACGGGTCCTACAATGAGCAGTTCTTC. Its protein product is CASSSGTSDGSYNEQFF.